One sample yielded the 22 T cell receptor beta chains listed below, sequenced in a study of spatial heterogeneity in lung cancer. Time point specified: sample taken at primary tumor resection. Unsorted tumor, nontumor lung tissue or cryopreserved PBMC supplied the whole RNA. TCRdb itself ran the 5' RACE reads through MiXCR, one entry per CDR3 protein. The data contain over 5,500 distinct CDR3 sequences, roughly 5.2% of them seen just once; the ten biggest clones take up approximately 10%. The material was normal lung tissue next to the tumor, obtained at surgery. The receptors originated from a female donor with early-stage non-small cell lung cancer.

The sample holds many counts of this clonotype. A library made for alpha chains picked up this beta chain off target, so its size means little. The CDR3, as DNA: TGTGCCAGTAGTCCAGACAGGTCGAGCACAGATACGCAGTATTTT. It yields the protein CASSPDRSSTDTQYF. The chain uses TRBV19 and TRBJ2-3; D possibly corresponds to TRBD1 (6 bases). The CDR3 is 15 amino acids. Germline CDR1 reads LNHDA; CDR2 reads SQIVND (reference sequence). The germline V and J ends were trimmed by 5 bases and 0 bases, with 12 bases remaining between them.

This clonotype was counted ten times or more. This beta chain appears as a stray read in a library generated for alpha chains; its size is not informative. This chain uses TRBV30 with TRBJ2-2; TRBD2 agrees at 9 bases. Germline lookup yields CDR1 GTSNPN and CDR2 SVGIG (reference sequence). V trimming: 4 bases; J trimming: 8 bases; junction bases outside the gene matches: 11. CDR3 length: 15 amino acids. CDR3 nucleotides: TGTGCCTGGAATGGCGGGAGGGCGAGTAGAGGGGAGCTGTTTTTT. This codes for CAWNGGRASRGELFF.

This clonotype ranks as medium-sized. Because this beta chain is a stray read in a library intended to capture alpha chains, its abundance should not be given much weight. This rearrangement joins TRBV19 to TRBJ1-6, with TRBD1 identical over 8 bases. After removal of 2 bases from V and 7 bases from J, the junction contained 7 bases not matched to a gene. The CDR3 has 16 residues. The germline gives CDR1 LNHDA, CDR2 SQIVND (reference sequence). This CDR3 is CASSIQQGVWNSPLHF. The CDR3 DNA sequence: TGTGCCAGTAGTATACAACAGGGGGTATGGAATTCACCCCTCCACTTT.

This clonotype has more than one count but fewer than ten. Because this beta chain is a stray read in a library intended to capture alpha chains, its abundance should not be given much weight. The chain recombines TRBV20-1 with TRBJ1-1; TRBD1 is a possible D gene (5 bases). The germline V gene encodes CDR1 DFQATT and CDR2 SNEGSKA (reference sequence). With 3 bases removed from V and 1 base from J, the gap between germline ends came to 6 bases. The CDR3 has 12 residues. The CDR3 sequence is CSARGRNTEAFF. CDR3 bases: TGCAGTGCTAGGGGGCGGAACACTGAAGCTTTCTTT.

Many counts were recorded for this clonotype. Little can be read into the size of this beta chain, an off-target read in a library designed for alpha chains. V and J are TRBV4-2 and TRBJ2-2; 13 bases agree with TRBD2. Germline assignment: CDR1 LGHNA and CDR2 YNFKEQ. The CDR3 totals 16 residues. The J segment lost 7 bases and the V segment lost 6 bases, leaving 8 bases of the junction unmatched. As DNA, the CDR3 is TGTGCCAGCAGGAGTGGGACTAGCGGGATGGACGGGGAGCTGTTTTTT. Encoded protein: CASRSGTSGMDGELFF.

This clonotype is medium-sized. This beta chain is off target for a library built for alpha chains, so its abundance means little. The chain uses TRBV3-1 and TRBJ1-5, with D possibly being TRBD1 (5 bases). Trimming took 0 bases from V and 3 from J, leaving 9 bases between them. This CDR3 is 15 amino acids long. The germline V gene has CDR1 LGHDT and CDR2 YNNKEL (reference sequence). The CDR3 region has the DNA TGTGCCAGCAGCCAAGAGCGGGGGGACAATCAGCCCCAGCATTTT. Amino acids: CASSQERGDNQPQHF.

This clonotype was picked up many times. This beta chain was picked up by a library intended for alpha chains and is off target, so its count carries little meaning. This chain uses TRBV27 with TRBJ2-3, with D hard to call. Germline CDR1 is MNHEY and CDR2 is SMNVEV (reference sequence). The CDR3 is made up of 18 amino acids. Trimming removed 4 bases from V and 3 bases from J, with 23 bases in between. CDR3 in DNA: TGTGCCAGCAGTTCACGCCCCTCGTGGGCGGAAGTAACAGATACGCAGTATTTT. Protein sequence: CASSSRPSWAEVTDTQYF.

In this sample, this clonotype turned up many times. A library prepared for alpha chains yielded this beta chain as an off-target read; its size is of little meaning. The gene calls are TRBV7-9 and TRBJ2-7, with 9 bases aligning to TRBD1. After removal of 0 bases from V and 2 bases from J, the junction contained 5 bases not matched to a gene. CDR1 is SEHNR and CDR2 is FQNEAQ in the germline V gene (reference sequence). There are 16 residues in the CDR3. The CDR3 bases are TGTGCCAGCAGCTTAGCGTCGGGACAGGGAGCCTACGAGCAGTACTTC. As protein: CASSLASGQGAYEQYF.

As for this clonotype: This beta chain is off target for a library built for alpha chains, so its abundance means little. This chain links TRBV5-1 with TRBJ2-5; 11 bases align to TRBD1. The CDR3 runs 16 residues. J was trimmed by 5 bases and V by 0 bases; bases with no gene match: 6. CDR1 is SGHRS, CDR2 YFSETQ, per germline. This CDR3 is CASSLAGTGGMETQYF. The CDR3 DNA is TGCGCCAGCAGCTTGGCCGGGACAGGGGGGATGGAGACCCAGTACTTC.

This clonotype was observed many times. Because the library targeted alpha chains, this beta chain is an off-target read whose size means little. The V gene is TRBV5-1, the J gene TRBJ1-2, with a tentative D call TRBD1 (6 bases). Germline CDR1 is SGHRS and CDR2 is YFSETQ. Trimming stripped 4 bases from V and 2 bases from J, with 12 bases between. This CDR3 region has 14 residues. As DNA, the CDR3 is TGCGCCAGCAGCCTGGGACAATCAAACTATGGCTACACCTTC. Amino acids: CASSLGQSNYGYTF. Using reference TRBV5-1 and TRBJ1-2 for the parts outside the CDR3, the full variable domain is KAGVTQTPRYLIKTRGQQVTLSCSPISGHRSVSWYQQTPGQGLQFLFEYFSETQRNKGNFPGRFSGRQFSNSRSEMNVSTLELGDSALYLCASSLGQSNYGYTFGSGTRLTVV.

This clonotype is labeled medium-sized. This beta chain represents an off-target read in a library built for alpha chains; its size is of limited meaning. V and J are TRBV10-1 and TRBJ2-7; D is unresolved. In germline, CDR1 is WNHNN, CDR2 SYGVQD (reference sequence). CDR3 size: 12 residues. The V end was cut by 2 bases, the J end by 4 bases, with 6 bases between. In nucleotides, the CDR3 is TGCGCCAGCAGTGAGCCCGGTTACGAGCAGTACTTC. It yields the protein CASSEPGYEQYF.

This clonotype counts as medium-sized. This beta chain came through as a stray read in a library set up for alpha chains, and its size says little. The rearrangement uses TRBV28 and TRBJ2-7, with 12 positions matching TRBD2. Germline CDR1 reads MDHEN; CDR2 reads SYDVKM. This CDR3 is built from 17 residues. J was trimmed by 6 bases and V by 0 bases; bases with no gene match: 9. This CDR3 is CASSLWNLAGGPGEQYF. The DNA for the CDR3 is TGTGCCAGCAGTTTATGGAACCTAGCGGGAGGGCCCGGCGAGCAGTACTTC.

As regards this clonotype: Because this beta chain is a stray read in a library intended to capture alpha chains, its abundance should not be given much weight. The chain couples TRBV12-3 or TRBV12-4 to TRBJ2-5; 8 bases line up with TRBD2. V gave up 5 bases and J gave up 4 bases; unmatched junction bases: 15. The CDR3 extends over 17 amino acids. In DNA, the CDR3 is TGTGCCAGCAGTCCTTCCGGATTTGCGGGAGGTGGAGAGACCCAGTACTTC. It translates to CASSPSGFAGGGETQYF.

This clonotype was seen more than once but under ten times. Since it is a stray read in a library aimed at alpha chains, this beta chain has a size that is not meaningful. The rearrangement joins TRBV6-5 to TRBJ1-1; 9 nucleotides line up with TRBD1. The CDR3 has 15 residues. V gave up 7 bases and J gave up 1 base; unmatched junction bases: 7. CDR1 and CDR2 (germline): MNHEY, SVGAGI. CDR3 loop: CASTTGTGPNTEAFF. The CDR3, as DNA: TGTGCCAGCACCACGGGGACAGGGCCGAACACTGAAGCTTTCTTT.

In this sample, this clonotype is medium-sized. Being off target in a library aimed at alpha chains, this beta chain has a size of little meaning. The chain couples TRBV15 to TRBJ2-7; no reliable D call. The V gene lost 0 bases and the J gene lost 1 base, with 10 bases spanning the gap. The CDR3 contains 15 residues. Per the germline V gene, CDR1 is LNHNV and CDR2 is YYDKDF (reference sequence). CDR3 protein: CATSRDLSESYEQYF. The CDR3 DNA is TGTGCCACCAGCAGAGATTTGTCGGAGTCCTACGAGCAGTACTTC.

The sample holds many counts of this clonotype. Because this beta chain is a stray read in a library intended to capture alpha chains, its abundance should not be given much weight. The chain carries TRBV24-1 and TRBJ2-5, with 7 bases aligning to TRBD1. Per the germline V gene, CDR1 is KGHDR and CDR2 is SFDVKD. The CDR3 runs 15 residues. The junction had 8 bases not matched to a gene; V was cut back by 3 bases and J by 5 bases. CDR3 protein: CATSDPRQGTETQYF. In nucleotides, the CDR3 is TGTGCCACCAGTGATCCCCGACAGGGTACGGAGACCCAGTACTTC.

This clonotype is labeled as medium-sized. This beta chain is an unintended read in a library built for alpha chains; its size means little. The chain uses TRBV20-1 and TRBJ2-5, with 8 bases aligning to TRBD2. Trimming cost V 7 bases and J 1 base; bases outside gene matches: 2. The CDR3 is 12 residues long. The V gene's germline CDR1 is DFQATT and CDR2 SNEGSKA (reference sequence). As DNA, the CDR3 is TGCAGTGGTACTAGCGGCCAAGAGACCCAGTACTTC. Translating gives CSGTSGQETQYF.

By proportion, this clonotype is medium-sized. With the library built for alpha chains, this beta chain is off target and its frequency is not meaningful. The V gene is TRBV5-1, the J gene TRBJ2-2; D call uncertain. The CDR3 runs to 14 residues. Germline assignment: CDR1 SGHRS and CDR2 YFSETQ. Trimming removed 0 bases from V and 4 bases from J, with 7 bases in between. CDR3 sequence: CASSLGRSTGELFF. The CDR3 DNA reads TGCGCCAGCAGCTTGGGTAGAAGCACCGGGGAGCTGTTTTTT.

This clonotype was found many times. This beta chain is an off-target read within a library intended for alpha chains, so its frequency means little. V usage is TRBV7-9 and J usage is TRBJ2-7, with D perhaps TRBD2 (5 bases). There are 13 residues in the CDR3. Looked up from germline, CDR1 is SEHNR and CDR2 is FQNEAQ (reference sequence). V lost 1 base, J lost 5 bases, and 9 bases lay in between. In DNA, the CDR3 is TGTGCCAGCAGCTTAGTCGGGGTCAACGAGCAGTACTTC. Translation gives CASSLVGVNEQYF.

This clonotype was picked up many times. Because the library targeted alpha chains, this beta chain is an off-target read whose size means little. The chain links TRBV6-1 to TRBJ2-7, with D perhaps TRBD1 (6 bases). Trimming cost V 3 bases and J 2 bases, with 14 bases left between them. Germline CDR1 reads MNHNS; CDR2 reads SASEGT. The CDR3 extends over 15 amino acids. CDR3 protein: CASSDTGTPTYEQYF. DNA for the CDR3: TGTGCCAGCAGTGACACCGGGACACCAACCTACGAGCAGTACTTC.

A few counts support this clonotype. This beta chain is a stray sequence in a library constructed for alpha chains; its clone size is not meaningful. The rearrangement joins TRBV7-8 to TRBJ2-3; D gene uncertain. The CDR3 is 16 residues long. Germline CDR1 SGHVS, CDR2 FQNEAQ. Trimming pared 3 bases from V and 0 bases from J, leaving 13 bases between. The CDR3 loop reads CASSFASGWSTDTQYF. The CDR3 bases are TGTGCCAGCAGCTTCGCGTCGGGCTGGAGCACAGATACGCAGTATTTT. The variable domain in full, completed from reference TRBV7-8 and TRBJ2-3, reads GAGVSQSPRYKVAKRGQDVALRCDPISGHVSLFWYQQALGQGPEFLTYFQNEAQLDKSGLPSDRFFAERPEGSVSTLKIQRTQQEDSAVYLCASSFASGWSTDTQYFGPGTRLTVL.

This clonotype has ten or more counts. This beta chain is an unintended read in a library built for alpha chains; its size means little. The chain links TRBV6-1 to TRBJ1-3; D remains unclear. The CDR3 loop spans 14 amino acids. Germline V gene data show CDR1 as MNHNS and CDR2 as SASEGT. The ends were cut back, 5 bases at V and 4 bases at J, with 12 bases in the middle. CDR3 in amino acids: CASSSHVGGNTIYF. DNA for the CDR3: TGTGCCAGCAGTAGCCACGTAGGCGGAAACACCATATATTTT.